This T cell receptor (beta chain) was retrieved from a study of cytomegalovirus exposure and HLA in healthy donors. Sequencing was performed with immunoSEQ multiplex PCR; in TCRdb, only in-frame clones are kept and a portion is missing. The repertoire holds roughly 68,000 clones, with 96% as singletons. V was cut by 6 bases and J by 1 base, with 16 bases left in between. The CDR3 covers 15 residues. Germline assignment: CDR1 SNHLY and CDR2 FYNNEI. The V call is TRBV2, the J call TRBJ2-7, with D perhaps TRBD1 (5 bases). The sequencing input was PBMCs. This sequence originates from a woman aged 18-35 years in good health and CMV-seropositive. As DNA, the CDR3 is TGTGCCAGCAGCGCGTTCCAGGGAATTTCCTACGAGCAGTACTTC. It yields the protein CASSAFQGISYEQYF.